Listed here is a single T cell receptor beta chain. These data belong to a study of radiotherapy plus CTLA-4 blockade in lung cancer. Profiled with immunoSEQ multiplex PCR; TCRdb holds only in-frame clones, not every one. The table shows around 40,000 clones, with about 86% occurring only once. The germline V gene has CDR1 WNHNN and CDR2 SYGVQD (reference sequence). The CDR3 length is 13 residues. Deletions cut 2 bases from V and 13 bases from J, with 15 bases between. This rearrangement joins TRBV10-1 to TRBJ2-4, with D maybe TRBD2 (6 bases). This receptor was obtained from a human donor with non-small cell lung cancer whose response to radiotherapy plus ipilimumab could not be evaluated. Here the sequenced sample was peripheral blood, taken from a patient treated with radiotherapy plus ipilimumab. CDR3 nucleotides: TGCGCCAGCAGTGAGCCGACCAAGCGGGTACAGTACTTC. This sequence encodes CASSEPTKRVQYF.